What follows describes a single T cell receptor (beta chain). The data derive from a study of blood T cell repertoires in COVID-19. Overall study context: Nucleic acid was either cDNA or gDNA, and it came from T cells, B-cell-depleted T cells, or PBMCs.

Generated by immunoSEQ multiplex PCR, the TCRdb table keeps only in-frame clones and is missing some. The sample gives more than 200,000 clones, 83% of which show up once; about 2.7% is in the top ten. Germline V gene lookup returns CDR1 MNHEY and CDR2 SVGEGT. The CDR3 spans 16 residues. The V and J ends lost 6 bases and 3 bases, in that order; junction bases with no gene match: 12. Material for sequencing was peripheral blood. This TCR was sampled from a woman aged 35 to 49 with active or convalescent COVID-19. V usage is TRBV6-2 or TRBV6-3 and J usage is TRBJ1-1; TRBD1 agrees at 8 bases. The CDR3 loop is CASSAEAGGAYTEAFF. Written as DNA, the CDR3 is TGTGCCAGCAGCGCCGAAGCAGGGGGCGCGTACACTGAAGCTTTCTTT.